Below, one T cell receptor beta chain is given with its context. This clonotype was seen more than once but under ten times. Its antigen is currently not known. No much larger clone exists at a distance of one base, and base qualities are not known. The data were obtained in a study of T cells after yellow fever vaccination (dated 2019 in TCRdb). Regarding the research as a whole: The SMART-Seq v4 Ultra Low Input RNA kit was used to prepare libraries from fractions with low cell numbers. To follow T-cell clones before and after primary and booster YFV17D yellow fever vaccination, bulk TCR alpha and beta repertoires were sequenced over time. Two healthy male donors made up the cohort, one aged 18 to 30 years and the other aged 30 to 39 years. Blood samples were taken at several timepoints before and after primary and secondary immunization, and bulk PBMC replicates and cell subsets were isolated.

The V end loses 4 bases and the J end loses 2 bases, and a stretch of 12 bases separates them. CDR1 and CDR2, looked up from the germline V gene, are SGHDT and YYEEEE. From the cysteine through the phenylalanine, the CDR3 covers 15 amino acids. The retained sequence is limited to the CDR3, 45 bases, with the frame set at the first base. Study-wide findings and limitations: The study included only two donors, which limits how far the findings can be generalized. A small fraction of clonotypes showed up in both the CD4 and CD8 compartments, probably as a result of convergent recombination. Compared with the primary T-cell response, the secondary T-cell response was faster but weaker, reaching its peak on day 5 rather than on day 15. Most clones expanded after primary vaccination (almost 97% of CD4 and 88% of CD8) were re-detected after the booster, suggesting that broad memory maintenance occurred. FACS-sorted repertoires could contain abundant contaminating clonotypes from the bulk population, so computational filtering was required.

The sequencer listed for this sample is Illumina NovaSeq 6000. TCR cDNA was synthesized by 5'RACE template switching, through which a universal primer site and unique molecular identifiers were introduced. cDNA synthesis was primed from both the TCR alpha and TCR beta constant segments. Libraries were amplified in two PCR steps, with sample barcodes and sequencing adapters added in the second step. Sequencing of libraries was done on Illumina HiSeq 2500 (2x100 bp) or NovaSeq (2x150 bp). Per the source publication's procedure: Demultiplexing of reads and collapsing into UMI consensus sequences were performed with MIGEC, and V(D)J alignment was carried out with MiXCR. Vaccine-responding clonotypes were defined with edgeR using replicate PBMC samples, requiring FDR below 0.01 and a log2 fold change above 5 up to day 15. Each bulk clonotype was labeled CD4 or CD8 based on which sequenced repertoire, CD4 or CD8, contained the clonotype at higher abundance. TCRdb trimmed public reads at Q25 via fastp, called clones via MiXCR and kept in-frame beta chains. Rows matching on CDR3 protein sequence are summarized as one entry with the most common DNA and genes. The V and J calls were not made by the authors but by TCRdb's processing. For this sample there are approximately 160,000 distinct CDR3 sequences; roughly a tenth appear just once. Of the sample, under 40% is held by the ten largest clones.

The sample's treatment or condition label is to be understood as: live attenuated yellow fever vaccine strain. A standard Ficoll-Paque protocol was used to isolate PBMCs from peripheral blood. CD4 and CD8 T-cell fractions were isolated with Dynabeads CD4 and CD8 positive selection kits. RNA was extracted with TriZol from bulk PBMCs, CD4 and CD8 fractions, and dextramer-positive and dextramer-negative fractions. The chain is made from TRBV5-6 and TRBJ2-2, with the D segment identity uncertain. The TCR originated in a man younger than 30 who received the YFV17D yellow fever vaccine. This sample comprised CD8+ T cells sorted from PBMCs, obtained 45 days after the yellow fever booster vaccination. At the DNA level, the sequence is TGTGCCAGCAGCCCCGACGGTGTAAACACCGGGGAGCTGTTTTTT. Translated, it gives CASSPDGVNTGELFF.